The 20 T cell receptor beta chains below come from one sample, sequenced in a study of control samples from healthy donors and cancer patients. Clones were sequenced by immunoSEQ multiplex PCR, and TCRdb holds only the in-frame ones, with some missing. Of about 160,000 clones listed, 80% to 95% were seen once; the top ten hold 0.68%. Specimen: blood. These receptors were obtained from a woman younger than 45 in good health.

The chain uses TRBV23-1 and TRBJ2-5, with 9 positions matching TRBD1. TRBV23-1 is treated as an ORF (open reading frame) with a function not yet certain. Trimming removed 3 bases from V and 3 bases from J; junction bases left unmatched: 5. This CDR3 is built from 15 residues. The CDR3 nucleotides are TGCGCCAGCAGTCAGCGAGGGACAGGGAAAGAGACCCAGTACTTC. Translation: CASSQRGTGKETQYF.

This sequence joins TRBV29-1 and TRBJ2-1; 7 bases agree with TRBD2. Germline-derived CDR1 and CDR2 are SQVTM and ANQGSEA. The CDR3 is 15 amino acids. V lost 8 bases to trimming and J lost 3 bases; unmatched junction nucleotides: 13. CDR3 nucleotides: TGCAGCCATGTTGGTTCGCGGGAGTTCTACAATGAGCAGTTCTTC. Its protein is CSHVGSREFYNEQFF.

In its sample, this clone was seen once. This chain uses TRBV7-8 with TRBJ2-5; D remains ambiguous. Germline V CDR1 and CDR2: SGHVS, FQNEAQ. Deletions cut 2 bases from V and 1 base from J, with 14 bases between. The CDR3 extends over 16 amino acids. CDR3 protein: CASSLPAGPAQETQYF. The CDR3 DNA reads as TGTGCCAGCAGCTTACCCGCTGGGCCCGCCCAAGAGACCCAGTACTTC. The complete variable domain, with remaining parts taken from reference TRBV7-8 and TRBJ2-5, reads GAGVSQSPRYKVAKRGQDVALRCDPISGHVSLFWYQQALGQGPEFLTYFQNEAQLDKSGLPSDRFFAERPEGSVSTLKIQRTQQEDSAVYLCASSLPAGPAQETQYFGPGTRLLVL.

The chain has TRBV15 and TRBJ1-1; no clear D. Trimming took off 4 bases at V and 3 bases at J, with 9 bases between the two ends. This CDR3 region has 13 residues. Looked up from germline, CDR1 is LNHNV and CDR2 is YYDKDF (reference sequence). This CDR3 reads CATSKGHYTEAFF. CDR3 DNA: TGTGCCACCAGCAAGGGCCACTACACTGAAGCTTTCTTT. Together with reference TRBV15 and TRBJ1-1, the CDR3 gives the full variable domain: DAMVIQNPRYQVTQFGKPVTLSCSQTLNHNVMYWYQQKSSQAPKLLFHYYDKDFNNEADTPDNFQSRRPNTSFCFLDIRSPGLGDTAMYLCATSKGHYTEAFFGQGTRLTVV.

The chain is built from TRBV27 and TRBJ2-3; D gene unclear. Germline assignment: CDR1 MNHEY and CDR2 SMNVEV (reference sequence). V lost 3 bases and J lost 0, with 10 bases in between. The CDR3 has 15 residues. The CDR3 protein is CASSFYISSTDTQYF. DNA of the CDR3: TGTGCCAGCAGTTTTTATATTTCTAGCACAGATACGCAGTATTTT.

J is TRBJ1-1 and V is TRBV7-8; 7 bases align to TRBD1. Per the germline V gene, CDR1 is SGHVS and CDR2 is FQNEAQ. The ends lost 2 bases at V and 1 base at J; junction bases unmatched: 7. The CDR3 contains 16 residues. CDR3 DNA sequence: TGTGCCAGCAGCTTAAAAAGGGGACAGCCGAACACTGAAGCTTTCTTT. This translates into CASSLKRGQPNTEAFF.

The V and J genes are TRBV28 and TRBJ1-5; 9 bases map to TRBD1. Germline CDR1 reads MDHEN; CDR2 reads SYDVKM. V trimming: 7 bases; J trimming: 2 bases; junction bases outside the gene matches: 12. The CDR3 contains 17 residues. The CDR3 loop reads CASNRARDRAGNQPQHF. The CDR3 nucleotides are TGTGCCAGCAATCGAGCACGGGACAGGGCTGGCAATCAGCCCCAGCATTTT.

The V call is TRBV7-9, the J call TRBJ2-2, with D tentatively TRBD1 or TRBD2 (5 bases each). This CDR3 spans 17 amino acids. Germline loops: CDR1 SEHNR, CDR2 FQNEAQ (reference sequence). V was cut by 5 bases and J by 0 bases, with 16 bases left in between. The CDR3 nucleotides are TGTGCCAGCAGCAACCCCCGGGGCACCGCGAACACCGGGGAGCTGTTTTTT. Protein product: CASSNPRGTANTGELFF.

The chain carries TRBV6-5 and TRBJ1-2; D uncertain. This CDR3 spans 14 amino acids. CDR1 MNHEY and CDR2 SVGAGI come from the germline V gene. Trimming left V 2 bases short and J 3 bases short, with 10 bases between. CDR3 bases: TGTGCCAGCAGTTACGCCGTTGGAGACTATGGCTACACCTTC. It codes for CASSYAVGDYGYTF.

The chain combines TRBV27 with TRBJ2-5; D is unresolved. Trimming took 6 bases from V and 5 from J, leaving 13 bases between them. CDR3 length equals 13 residues. Germline V CDR1 and CDR2: MNHEY, SMNVEV (reference sequence). This CDR3 reads CASSINLGETQYF. The CDR3 coding sequence is TGTGCCAGCAGCATAAACTTGGGGGAGACCCAGTACTTC.

The CDR3: CASSLGQGDSYEQYF. CDR3 nucleotides: TGTGCCAGCAGCTTGGGTCAGGGGGACTCCTACGAGCAGTACTTC. This chain links TRBV5-6 with TRBJ2-7, with 7 bases lining up with TRBD1. CDR1 is SGHDT, CDR2 YYEEEE, per germline. This CDR3 is built from 15 residues. V trimming: 0 bases; J trimming: 0 bases; junction bases outside the gene matches: 3. The whole variable domain, filled in from reference TRBV5-6 and TRBJ2-7, reads DAGVTQSPTHLIKTRGQQVTLRCSPKSGHDTVSWYQQALGQGPQFIFQYYEEEERQRGNFPDRFSGHQFPNYSSELNVNALLLGDSALYLCASSLGQGDSYEQYFGPGTRLTVT.

The V gene is TRBV28, the J gene TRBJ2-7; 9 nucleotides match TRBD1. V shed 5 bases, J shed 5 bases, and the junction held 10 bases outside the gene matches. The CDR3 sequence is 15 residues long. Germline V gene data show CDR1 as MDHEN and CDR2 as SYDVKM. The CDR3 DNA reads as TGTGCCAGCAGTCTTCCGGGACAGGGTTACCACGAGCAGTACTTC. Protein product: CASSLPGQGYHEQYF.

The chain recombines TRBV28 with TRBJ2-2; D call uncertain. Trimming shortened V by 6 bases and J by 5 bases, and 13 bases separated the two germline ends. The CDR3 sequence is 14 residues long. Per the germline V gene, CDR1 is MDHEN and CDR2 is SYDVKM. CDR3 nucleotide sequence: TGTGCCAGCAGCCTGCCCCTAGGAACCGGGGAGCTGTTTTTT. Translating it yields CASSLPLGTGELFF.

This chain joins TRBV20-1 and TRBJ2-3; D is unclear. Trimming took off 3 bases at V and 2 bases at J, with 12 bases between the two ends. CDR1 and CDR2 from the germline V gene are DFQATT and SNEGSKA (reference sequence). There are 14 residues in the CDR3. Here the CDR3 DNA reads TGCAGTGCTAGTTTTCCGGTGATCACAGATACGCAGTATTTT. Translation: CSASFPVITDTQYF.

CDR3 nucleotide sequence: TGTGCCAGCACCTTGGGGGTGGGACTCTCAGGCGGCTACACCTTC. It codes for CASTLGVGLSGGYTF. This chain connects TRBV28 to TRBJ1-2; maybe TRBD1 (5 bases). This CDR3 is built from 15 residues. CDR1 and CDR2 (germline): MDHEN, SYDVKM. The V end lost 7 bases, the J end lost 8 bases, and 23 bases lay between the germline ends.

The chain has TRBV27 and TRBJ2-7; D possibly corresponds to TRBD2 (6 bases). Germline values: CDR1 MNHEY, CDR2 SMNVEV (reference sequence). Trimming took off 3 bases at V and 4 bases at J, with 13 bases between the two ends. CDR3 length: 14 amino acids. The CDR3 here is CASSFRDSKYEQYF. The CDR3, as DNA: TGTGCCAGCAGTTTCCGGGACTCTAAGTACGAGCAGTACTTC.

The rearrangement links TRBV19 to TRBJ2-7; 11 nucleotides match TRBD2. Unmatched junction bases numbered 14, after V lost 2 bases and J lost 2 bases. The CDR3 extends over 19 amino acids. Germline CDR1 and CDR2: LNHDA and SQIVND (reference sequence). The CDR3 nucleotides are TGTGCCAGTAGTATATTTGGGGGTCAACTAGCGGGAGCTACCTACGAGCAGTACTTC. Translated, it gives CASSIFGGQLAGATYEQYF.

Only one count was recorded for this clone. This chain uses TRBV2 with TRBJ2-7; TRBD1 aligns across 12 bases. Per germline, CDR1 SNHLY and CDR2 FYNNEI. J gave up 6 bases and V 7 bases, and 7 bases lay outside the gene matches. This CDR3 is 14 amino acids long. In nucleotides, the CDR3 is TGTGCCAGCACCACCGGGACAGGGGGCGCCGAGCAGTACTTC. Protein sequence: CASTTGTGGAEQYF.

This sequence joins TRBV7-3 and TRBJ2-7, with 12 bases aligning to TRBD1. Germline CDR1 SGHTA, CDR2 FQGTGA. The CDR3 runs 16 residues. Trimming took 2 bases from V and 3 from J; bases not matched to a gene: 5. The CDR3 nucleotides are TGTGCCAGCAGCTTACAGGGACAGGGGGCTAACTACGAGCAGTACTTC. This translates into CASSLQGQGANYEQYF.

V usage is TRBV5-1 and J usage is TRBJ2-1, with 9 positions matching TRBD1. The CDR3 extends over 15 amino acids. Germline V gene sequence: CDR1 SGHRS, CDR2 YFSETQ. V was clipped by 4 bases and J by 8 bases; unmatched bases: 10. The CDR3 protein is CASSPGQGGYDEQFF. CDR3 nucleotide sequence: TGCGCCAGCAGCCCGGGACAGGGTGGTTACGATGAGCAGTTCTTC.